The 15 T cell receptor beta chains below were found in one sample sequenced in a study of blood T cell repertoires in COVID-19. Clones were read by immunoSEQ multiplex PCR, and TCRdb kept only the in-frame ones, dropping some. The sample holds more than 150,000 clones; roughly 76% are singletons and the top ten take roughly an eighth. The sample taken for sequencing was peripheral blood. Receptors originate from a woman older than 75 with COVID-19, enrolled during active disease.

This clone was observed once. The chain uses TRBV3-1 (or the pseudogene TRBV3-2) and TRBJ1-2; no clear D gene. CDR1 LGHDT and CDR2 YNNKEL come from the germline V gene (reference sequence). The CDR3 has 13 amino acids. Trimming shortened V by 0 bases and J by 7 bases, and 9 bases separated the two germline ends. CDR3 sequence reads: CASSQDLDGGYTF. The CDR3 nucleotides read TGTGCCAGCAGCCAAGATTTAGATGGTGGCTACACCTTC.

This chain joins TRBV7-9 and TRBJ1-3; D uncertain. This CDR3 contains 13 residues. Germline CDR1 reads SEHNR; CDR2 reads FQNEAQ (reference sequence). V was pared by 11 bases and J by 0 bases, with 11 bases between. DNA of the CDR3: TGTGCCTGTGACTTCAGCTCTGGAAACACCATATATTTT. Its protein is CACDFSSGNTIYF. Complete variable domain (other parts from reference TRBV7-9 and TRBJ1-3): DTGVSQNPRHKITKRGQNVTFRCDPISEHNRLYWYRQTLGQGPEFLTYFQNEAQLEKSRLLSDRFSAERPKGSFSTLEIQRTEQGDSAMYLCACDFSSGNTIYFGEGSWLTVV.

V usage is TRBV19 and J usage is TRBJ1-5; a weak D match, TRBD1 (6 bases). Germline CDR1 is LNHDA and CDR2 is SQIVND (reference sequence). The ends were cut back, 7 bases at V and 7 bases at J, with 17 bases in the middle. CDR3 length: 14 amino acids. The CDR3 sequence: CASTIWGGPQPQHF. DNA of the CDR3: TGTGCCAGTACCATCTGGGGGGGGCCCCAGCCCCAGCATTTT.

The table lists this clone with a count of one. CDR3 in amino acids: CASTPNRYNEQFF. CDR3 sequence (DNA): TGTGCCAGCACCCCGAACAGATACAATGAGCAGTTCTTC. The chain joins TRBV12-3 or TRBV12-4 to TRBJ2-1, with unresolved D. The CDR3 totals 13 residues. V lost 7 bases and J lost 4, with 11 bases in between.

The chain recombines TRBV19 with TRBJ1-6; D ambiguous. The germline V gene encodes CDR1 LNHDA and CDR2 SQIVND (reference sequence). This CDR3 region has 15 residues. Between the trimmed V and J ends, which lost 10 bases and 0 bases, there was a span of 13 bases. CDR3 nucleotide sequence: TGTGCCACCTCATACACTAGCTCCTATAATTCACCCCTCCACTTT. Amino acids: CATSYTSSYNSPLHF. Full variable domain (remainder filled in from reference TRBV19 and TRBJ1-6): DGGITQSPKYLFRKEGQNVTLSCEQNLNHDAMYWYRQDPGQGLRLIYYSQIVNDFQKGDIAEGYSVSREKKESFPLTVTSAQKNPTAFYLCATSYTSSYNSPLHFGNGTRLTVT.

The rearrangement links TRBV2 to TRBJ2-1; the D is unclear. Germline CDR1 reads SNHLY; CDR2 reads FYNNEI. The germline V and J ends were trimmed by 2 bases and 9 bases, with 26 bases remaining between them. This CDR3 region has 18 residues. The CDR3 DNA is TGTGCCAGCAGTGAATCGCTCGTTGGGCAGTCATCCTCGTTTGAGCAGTTCTTC. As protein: CASSESLVGQSSSFEQFF. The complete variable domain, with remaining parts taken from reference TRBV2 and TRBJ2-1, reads EPEVTQTPSHQVTQMGQEVILRCVPISNHLYFYWYRQILGQKVEFLVSFYNNEISEKSEIFDDQFSVERPDGSNFTLKIRSTKLEDSAMYFCASSESLVGQSSSFEQFFGPGTRLTVL.

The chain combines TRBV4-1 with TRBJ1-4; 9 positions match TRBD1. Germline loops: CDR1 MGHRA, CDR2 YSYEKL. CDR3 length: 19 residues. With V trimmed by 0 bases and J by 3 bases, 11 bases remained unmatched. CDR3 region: CASSQDMFPRDRANEKLFF. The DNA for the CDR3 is TGCGCCAGCAGCCAAGATATGTTTCCTCGGGACAGGGCTAATGAAAAACTGTTTTTT.

DNA of the CDR3: TGTGCCAGCAGTGAATCCCGGACTATGTCCTACGAGCAGTACTTC. Encoded protein: CASSESRTMSYEQYF. The chain has TRBV2 and TRBJ2-7; D is perhaps TRBD2 (6 bases). Between the trimmed V and J ends, which lost 2 bases and 1 base, there was a span of 12 bases. This CDR3 has 15 amino acids. In germline, CDR1 is SNHLY, CDR2 FYNNEI. The whole variable domain, remainder taken from reference TRBV2 and TRBJ2-7, is EPEVTQTPSHQVTQMGQEVILRCVPISNHLYFYWYRQILGQKVEFLVSFYNNEISEKSEIFDDQFSVERPDGSNFTLKIRSTKLEDSAMYFCASSESRTMSYEQYFGPGTRLTVT.

CDR3: CASSLGKLAGVWQETQYF. The CDR3 nucleotides are TGTGCCAGCAGCCTAGGGAAACTAGCGGGAGTGTGGCAAGAGACCCAGTACTTC. The chain is built from TRBV7-8 and TRBJ2-5, with 11 positions matching TRBD2. The CDR3 is 18 amino acids. CDR1 SGHVS and CDR2 FQNEAQ come from the germline V gene. Unmatched junction bases numbered 13, after V lost 5 bases and J lost 2 bases.

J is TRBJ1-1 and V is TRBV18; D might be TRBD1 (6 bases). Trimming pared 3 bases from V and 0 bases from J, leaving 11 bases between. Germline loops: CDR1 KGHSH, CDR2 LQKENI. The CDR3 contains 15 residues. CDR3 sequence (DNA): TGTGCCAGCTCACCTTTGGACAGTTTGAACACTGAAGCTTTCTTT. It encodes CASSPLDSLNTEAFF.

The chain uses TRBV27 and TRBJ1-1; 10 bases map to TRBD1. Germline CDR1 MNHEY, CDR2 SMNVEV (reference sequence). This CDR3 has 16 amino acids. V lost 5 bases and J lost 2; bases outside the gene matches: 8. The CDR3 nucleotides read TGTGCCAGCAGTGCCCTGGGACAGGGGTATAACACTGAAGCTTTCTTT. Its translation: CASSALGQGYNTEAFF.

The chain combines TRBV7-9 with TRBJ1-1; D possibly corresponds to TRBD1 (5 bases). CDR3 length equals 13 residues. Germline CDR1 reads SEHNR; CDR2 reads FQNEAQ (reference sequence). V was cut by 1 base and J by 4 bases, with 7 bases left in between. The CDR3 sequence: CASSLVQGTEAFF. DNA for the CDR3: TGTGCCAGCAGCTTAGTGCAGGGCACTGAAGCTTTCTTT.

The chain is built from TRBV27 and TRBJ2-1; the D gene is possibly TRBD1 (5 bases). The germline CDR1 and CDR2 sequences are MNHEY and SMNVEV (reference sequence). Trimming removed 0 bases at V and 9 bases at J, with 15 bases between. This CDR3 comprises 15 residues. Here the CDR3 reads CASSLSGPGFGEQFF. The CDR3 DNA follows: TGTGCCAGCAGTTTATCGGGGCCAGGATTCGGTGAGCAGTTCTTC.

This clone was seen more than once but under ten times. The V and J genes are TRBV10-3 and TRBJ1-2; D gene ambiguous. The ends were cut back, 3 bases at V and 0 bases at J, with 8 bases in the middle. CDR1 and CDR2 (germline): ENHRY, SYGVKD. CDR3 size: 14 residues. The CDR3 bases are TGTGCCATCAGTGAACCAGGAACTAACTATGGCTACACCTTC. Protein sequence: CAISEPGTNYGYTF.

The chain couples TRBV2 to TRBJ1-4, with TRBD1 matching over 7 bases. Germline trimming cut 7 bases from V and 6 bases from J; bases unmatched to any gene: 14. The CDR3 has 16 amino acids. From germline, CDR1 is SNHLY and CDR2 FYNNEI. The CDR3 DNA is TGTGCCAGCACCGCCTGGACAGGCGAAAAACATGAAAAACTGTTTTTT. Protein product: CASTAWTGEKHEKLFF.